Here is one T cell receptor (beta chain) with its context. These data come from a study of blood T cell repertoires in COVID-19. Libraries were prepared by immunoSEQ multiplex PCR; TCRdb keeps only in-frame clonotypes and omits some of them. This table has around 140,000 clones, around nine tenths appearing once. The germline V gene encodes CDR1 SEHNR and CDR2 FQNEAQ (reference sequence). J lost 0 bases, V lost 11 bases, and 6 bases had no gene match. CDR3 length: 13 residues. Material: peripheral blood. This chain links TRBV7-9 with TRBJ2-7; 8 bases are shared with TRBD2. This TCR was recovered from a woman aged 55-75 years with acute or convalescent COVID-19. CDR3 amino acids: CAGTSGSSYEQYF. CDR3 coding DNA: TGTGCCGGAACTAGCGGAAGCTCCTACGAGCAGTACTTC.